The clone carrying this TCR beta chain was counted between two and nine times. Its antigen is not identified. Genomic DNA belonging to each subset was distributed in equal measure over several immunoSEQ plates. Assay: immunoSEQ multiplex PCR; the TCRdb copy retains only in-frame clones and omits some. Among 100,000 or so clones listed, around 68% were seen once. This specimen comes from a study of shared clonotypes between healthy human individuals. Study-wide findings and caveats: Sorted-subset sequencing was shown by rarefaction to be incomplete despite large depth.

The CDR3 length is 15 residues. Germline values: CDR1 LNHNV, CDR2 YYDKDF (reference sequence). V shed 7 bases and J 4 bases; nucleotides not matched to a gene: 6. The sequence was obtained from a woman in her thirties in good health. Specimen: memory CD8+ T cells sorted from blood. The subset denotes: CD45RO+ cells pooled with CCR7-negative TemRA cells. The J gene is TRBJ2-1, the V gene TRBV15; 11 nucleotides match TRBD2. CDR3 in DNA: TGTGCCACCAAAATGGGACTAGCGGCTTACAATGAGCAGTTCTTC. Protein product: CATKMGLAAYNEQFF.